This T cell receptor (beta chain) originates from a study of T cell repertoires in cytomegalovirus infection. As for the study in general: In public TCR beta signatures, there were indications of both CMV infection and matching HLA type.

This clonotype came up a few times. The target antigen is unknown. V was trimmed by 5 bases and J by 2 bases, leaving 10 bases between them. This CDR3 spans 13 amino acids. The germline CDR1 and CDR2 sequences are SGHTA and FQGNSA. Study-wide findings and caveats: CMV-specific HLA-C-restricted TCR beta clonotypes dominated the ex vivo response.

TCRdb re-derived calls from the reads in MiXCR, one entry per CDR3 protein. The table lists approximately 70,000 distinct CDR3 sequences, approximately 22% of them singletons. The receptor was isolated from a human donor in good health (CMV status not recorded). Some clones in this sample may be carry-over from other donors' samples. This chain links TRBV7-2 with TRBJ2-7; D is perhaps TRBD2 (6 bases). Sequenced: PBMCs, sequenced either directly or after in vitro stimulation (not recorded which). The CDR3 loop reads CASSGGTAYEQYF. The CDR3 DNA is TGTGCCAGCAGCGGCGGGACCGCCTACGAGCAGTACTTC.